This passage covers 16 T cell receptor beta chains from one sample sequenced in a study of cytomegalovirus exposure and HLA in healthy donors. Profiling relied on immunoSEQ multiplex PCR, and the TCRdb table lists in-frame clones only, not all of them. The repertoire includes about 180,000 clones, approximately 87% of them detected once, and 1.4% sits in the top ten. Sequenced: PBMCs. The receptors derive from a woman aged 30 to 39 in good health and CMV-seronegative.

This clone occurred once. V and J are TRBV21-1 and TRBJ2-5; the table gives TRBD2 as D, unverified against the DNA. TRBV21-1 is a pseudogene segment. This CDR3 contains 18 residues. The CDR3 DNA sequence: TGTGCCAGCAGCAATCGGGGAATTAGCGGGGGGGCGAGAGAGACCCAGTACTTC. Amino acid sequence: CASSNRGISGGARETQYF.

This clone was seen once. This chain joins TRBV11-1 and TRBJ2-1, with 15 nucleotides matching TRBD2. This CDR3 contains 18 residues. CDR1 SGHAT and CDR2 FQDESV come from the germline V gene (reference sequence). Losses at the gene ends were 3 bases for V and 6 bases for J; bases not matched to a gene: 9. The CDR3 sequence is CASSFGLAGGPLGNEQFF. In DNA form, the CDR3 reads TGTGCCAGCAGCTTCGGACTAGCGGGGGGGCCTCTTGGCAATGAGCAGTTCTTC.

The chain joins TRBV21-1 to TRBJ1-2. TRBV21-1 is designated a pseudogene. This CDR3 comprises 16 residues. CDR3 region: CASSRTWGRFHYGYTF. The CDR3 DNA follows: TGTGCCAGCAGCAGAACTTGGGGGAGGTTTCACTATGGCTACACCTTC.

The CDR3 DNA is TGCGCCAGCAGCCAAGATCGAGGGATAGCTCGCGGTGAGCAGTTCTTC. It specifies CASSQDRGIARGEQFF. The chain is built from TRBV4-3 and TRBJ2-1; possibly TRBD2 for D (5 bases). The germline V and J ends were trimmed by 0 bases and 9 bases, with 18 bases remaining between them. CDR1 is LGHNA and CDR2 is YSLEER in the germline V gene. The CDR3 has 16 residues.

This clone was recorded only once. The V and J genes are TRBV29-1 and TRBJ1-1, with D unresolved. The CDR3 runs to 12 residues. CDR1 is SQVTM and CDR2 is ANQGSEA in the germline V gene. Trimming left V 6 bases short and J 5 bases short, with 13 bases between. The CDR3 nucleotides read TGCAGCGTCACTACACCGGGTACTGAAGCTTTCTTT. Its translation is CSVTTPGTEAFF.

The chain recombines TRBV2 with TRBJ2-1; possible D gene TRBD1, 6 bases. The ends were cut back, 4 bases at V and 0 bases at J, with 16 bases in the middle. This CDR3 region has 17 residues. Germline-derived CDR1 and CDR2 are SNHLY and FYNNEI. CDR3 region: CASSGQADASSYNEQFF. The CDR3 DNA follows: TGTGCCAGCAGTGGACAGGCCGACGCCAGCTCCTACAATGAGCAGTTCTTC.

The chain employs TRBV19 and TRBJ2-7; D might be TRBD2 (6 bases). The ends were cut back, 3 bases at V and 4 bases at J, with 13 bases in the middle. From germline, CDR1 is LNHDA and CDR2 SQIVND (reference sequence). CDR3 length: 14 residues. CDR3 protein: CASSMAGRRYEQYF. DNA of the CDR3: TGTGCCAGTAGTATGGCGGGGAGAAGGTACGAGCAGTACTTC.

This chain links TRBV9 with TRBJ1-1; 7 positions match TRBD1. The CDR3 length is 16 residues. V dropped 0 bases and J dropped 1; count of bases not matched to a gene: 6. Germline CDR1 reads SGDLS; CDR2 reads YYNGEE. CDR3 residues: CASSVGGGAGNTEAFF. CDR3 sequence (DNA): TGTGCCAGCAGCGTAGGAGGGGGCGCTGGGAACACTGAAGCTTTCTTT.

The rearrangement joins TRBV29-1 to TRBJ2-7; D might be TRBD1 (6 bases). The CDR3 contains 13 residues. Looked up from germline, CDR1 is SQVTM and CDR2 is ANQGSEA. Trimming removed 5 bases from V and 6 bases from J, with 17 bases in between. The CDR3 nucleotides read TGCAGCGTTCACCCACCGGACAGCCTCGAGCAGTACTTC. Protein: CSVHPPDSLEQYF.

The genes are TRBV12-5 and TRBJ1-1; D perhaps matches TRBD1 (6 bases). From germline, CDR1 is LGHNT and CDR2 FRNRAP. The ends were cut back, 3 bases at V and 1 base at J, with 9 bases in the middle. This CDR3 contains 14 residues. The chain's CDR3 is CASGFGGPNTEAFF. The CDR3 nucleotides read TGTGCTAGTGGTTTCGGGGGGCCGAACACTGAAGCTTTCTTT.

This clone was seen more than once but under ten times. The rearrangement uses TRBV2 and TRBJ2-7; D may be TRBD1 (6 bases). The CDR3 length is 13 residues. Per the germline V gene, CDR1 is SNHLY and CDR2 is FYNNEI. Trimming removed 4 bases from V and 7 bases from J, with 14 bases in between. The CDR3: CASSGPGVGEQYF. In DNA, the CDR3 is TGTGCCAGCAGTGGCCCAGGGGTAGGGGAGCAGTACTTC.

The gene calls are TRBV5-1 and TRBJ2-5, with TRBD1 as a possible D gene (5 bases). The CDR3 is made up of 13 amino acids. CDR1 and CDR2 from the germline V gene are SGHRS and YFSETQ. The V end was cut by 1 base, the J end by 5 bases, with 9 bases between. DNA for the CDR3: TGCGCCAGCAGCTTGAGGGGTCGGGAGACCCAGTACTTC. As protein: CASSLRGRETQYF.

V is TRBV5-6 and J is TRBJ2-1; tentatively, D is TRBD1 (5 bases). The germline V gene encodes CDR1 SGHDT and CDR2 YYEEEE. The CDR3 sequence is 16 residues long. V was clipped by 4 bases and J by 5 bases, with 19 bases between them. This CDR3 is CASSPPPGYRNNEQFF. The CDR3 nucleotides read TGTGCCAGCAGCCCGCCCCCAGGGTATAGAAACAATGAGCAGTTCTTC.

The gene calls are TRBV6-1 and TRBJ2-7, with 8 bases lining up with TRBD1. J lost 5 bases, V lost 4 bases, and 22 bases had no gene match. From germline, CDR1 is MNHNS and CDR2 SASEGT. CDR3 length: 19 residues. CDR3 protein: CASSVVTFFRGRGVHEQYF. CDR3 sequence (DNA): TGTGCCAGCAGTGTCGTTACCTTTTTCAGGGGGCGAGGGGTCCACGAGCAGTACTTC.

This clone was seen a single time. Different DNA sequences within this sample yield the same CDR3. This chain joins TRBV9 and TRBJ1-1, with TRBD1 matching over 8 bases. Germline loops: CDR1 SGDLS, CDR2 YYNGEE. The CDR3 is 13 residues long. Losses at the gene ends were 1 base for V and 4 bases for J; bases not matched to a gene: 0. In DNA, the CDR3 is TGTGCCAGCAGCGTAACAGGGGGCACTGAAGCTTTCTTT. It codes for CASSVTGGTEAFF.

The chain employs TRBV6-1 and TRBJ2-1; no clear D gene. The CDR3 runs 15 residues. The germline V gene has CDR1 MNHNS and CDR2 SASEGT. Trimming left V 2 bases short and J 7 bases short, with 15 bases between. This chain's CDR3 is CASSEPQVRANEQFF. CDR3 nucleotide sequence: TGTGCCAGCAGTGAACCCCAGGTCAGAGCTAATGAGCAGTTCTTC.